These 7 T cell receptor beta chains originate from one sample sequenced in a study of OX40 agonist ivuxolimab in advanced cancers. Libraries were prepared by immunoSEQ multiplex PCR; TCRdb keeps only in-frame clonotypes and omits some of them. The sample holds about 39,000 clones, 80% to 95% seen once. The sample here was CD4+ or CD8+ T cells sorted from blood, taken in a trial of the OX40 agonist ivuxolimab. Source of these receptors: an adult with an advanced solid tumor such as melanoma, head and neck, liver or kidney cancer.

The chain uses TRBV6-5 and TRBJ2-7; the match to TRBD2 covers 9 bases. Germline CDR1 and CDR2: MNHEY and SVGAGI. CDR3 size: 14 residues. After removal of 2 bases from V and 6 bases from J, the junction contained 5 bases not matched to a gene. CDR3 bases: TGTGCCAGCAGTTACGCGGGAGGGCCGTTCGAGCAGTACTTC. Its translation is CASSYAGGPFEQYF.

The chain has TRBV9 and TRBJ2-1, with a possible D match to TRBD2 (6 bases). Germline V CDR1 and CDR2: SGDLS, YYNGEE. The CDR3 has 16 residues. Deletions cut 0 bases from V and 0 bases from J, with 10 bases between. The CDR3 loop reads CASSVARGSSYNEQFF. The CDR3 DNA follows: TGTGCCAGCAGCGTAGCTCGGGGGAGCTCCTACAATGAGCAGTTCTTC. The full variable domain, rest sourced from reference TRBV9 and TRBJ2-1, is DSGVTQTPKHLITATGQRVTLRCSPRSGDLSVYWYQQSLDQGLQFLIQYYNGEERAKGNILERFSAQQFPDLHSELNLSSLELGDSALYFCASSVARGSSYNEQFFGPGTRLTVL.

CDR3 region: CASSLAGGRNEQFF. The DNA of the CDR3 is TGCGCCAGCAGCTTAGCGGGAGGGCGCAATGAGCAGTTCTTC. The chain couples TRBV5-1 to TRBJ2-1; TRBD2 aligns across 10 bases. Looked up from germline, CDR1 is SGHRS and CDR2 is YFSETQ. J lost 6 bases, V lost 2 bases, and 2 bases had no gene match. This CDR3 is 14 amino acids long.

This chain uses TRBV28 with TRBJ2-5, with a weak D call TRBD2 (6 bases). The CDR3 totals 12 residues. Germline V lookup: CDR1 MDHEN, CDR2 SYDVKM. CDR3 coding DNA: TGTGCTTCGCGGGGACTTTTCTTAGGCCAGTACTTC. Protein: CASRGLFLGQYF. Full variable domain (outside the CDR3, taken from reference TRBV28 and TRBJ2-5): DVKVTQSSRYLVKRTGEKVFLECVQDMDHENMFWYRQDPGLGLRLIYFSYDVKMKEKGDIPEGYSVSREKKERFSLILESASTNQTSMYLCASRGLFLGQYFGPGTRLLVL.

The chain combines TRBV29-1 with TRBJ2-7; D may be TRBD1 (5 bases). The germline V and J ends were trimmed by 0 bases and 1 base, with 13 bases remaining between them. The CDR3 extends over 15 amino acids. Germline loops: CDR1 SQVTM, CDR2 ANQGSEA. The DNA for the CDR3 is TGCAGCGTTGAAGAAGATAAGGGGTTGTCCTACGAGCAGTACTTC. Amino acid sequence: CSVEEDKGLSYEQYF.

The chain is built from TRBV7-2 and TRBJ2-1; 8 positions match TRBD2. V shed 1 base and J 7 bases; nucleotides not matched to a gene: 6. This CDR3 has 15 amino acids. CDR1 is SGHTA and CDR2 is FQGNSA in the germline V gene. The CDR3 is CASSLDGGAGNEQFF. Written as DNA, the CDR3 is TGTGCCAGCAGCTTAGACGGGGGGGCAGGGAATGAGCAGTTCTTC.

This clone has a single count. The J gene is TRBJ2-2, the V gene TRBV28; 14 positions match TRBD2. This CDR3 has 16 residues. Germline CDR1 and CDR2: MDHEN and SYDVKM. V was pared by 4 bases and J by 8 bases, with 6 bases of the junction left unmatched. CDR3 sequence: CASSSGLAGEMGELFF. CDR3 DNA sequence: TGTGCCAGCAGTTCGGGACTAGCGGGAGAAATGGGGGAGCTGTTTTTT. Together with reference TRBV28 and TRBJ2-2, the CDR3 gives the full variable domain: DVKVTQSSRYLVKRTGEKVFLECVQDMDHENMFWYRQDPGLGLRLIYFSYDVKMKEKGDIPEGYSVSREKKERFSLILESASTNQTSMYLCASSSGLAGEMGELFFGEGSRLTVL.